The rows below give T cell receptor beta chains drawn from one sample of a study of cytomegalovirus exposure and HLA in healthy donors. The method was immunoSEQ multiplex PCR; TCRdb's version includes in-frame clones alone and lacks a portion of them. The sample holds 150,000 to 200,000 clones; roughly four fifths are singletons and the top ten take about 1%. Source material: PBMCs. The receptor source for this set is a woman aged 40-49 years in good health and CMV-seronegative. Each CDR3 is given with its conserved first and last residue. Each record gives: V gene, clone size, D gene, J gene, CDR3 DNA, CDR3 protein. D genes are given only for firm matches. Clone sizes are given selectively: once, few, many, or a class where the clone is expanded.

>TRBV27|NA|TRBD1|TRBJ1-1
TGTGCCAGCAGCTTCCGAGCGATTCCCTTAGGACAGGGGATGAACACTGAAGCTTTCTTT
CASSFRAIPLGQGMNTEAFF
>TRBV30|NA|NA|TRBJ1-1
TGTGCCTGGAGGTCGGGGGGGGTGGTAAATGAAGCTTTCTTT
CAWRSGGVVNEAFF
>TRBV7-2|NA|NA|TRBJ1-1
TGTGCCAGCAGCTGGACAGAGAACACTGAAGCTTTCTTT
CASSWTENTEAFF
>TRBV5-1|NA|NA|TRBJ2-5
TGCGCCAGCAGCCTTCCTACCCGGGAGACCCAGTACTTC
CASSLPTRETQYF
>TRBV7-8|NA|NA|TRBJ2-7
TGTGCCAGCAGCTCAGGGACAACGGGGAATTACGAGCAGTACTTC
CASSSGTTGNYEQYF
>TRBV5-4|once|TRBD2|TRBJ2-1
TGTGCCAGCACCCAAAGCGGGAGGACCTACAATGAGCAGTTCTTC
CASTQSGRTYNEQFF
>TRBV19|NA|TRBD1|TRBJ2-7
TGTGCCAGTAGTATACAGGGGGCGCCTAACGAGCAGTACTTC
CASSIQGAPNEQYF
>TRBV6-1|NA|TRBD1|TRBJ2-1
TGTGCCAGCATAACATCAGGGGGTGGGTACAATGAGCAGTTCTTC
CASITSGGGYNEQFF
>TRBV30|NA|NA|TRBJ1-2
TGTGCCTGGAACGGAGGTAACTATGGCTACACCTTC
CAWNGGNYGYTF
>TRBV6-1|NA|NA|TRBJ2-2
TGTGCCGCACCCGTCCCGCGGGGCACCGGGGAGCTGTTTTTT
CAAPVPRGTGELFF
>TRBV28|once|TRBD2|TRBJ2-7
TGTGCCAGCAGTTTAGGGGCTAGCGGGAGCCCGTACGAGCAGTACTTC
CASSLGASGSPYEQYF
>TRBV2|NA|NA|TRBJ1-2
TGTGCCAGCAGTGATTCCCGTACAGTATTCTATGGCTACACCTTC
CASSDSRTVFYGYTF
>TRBV6-6|NA|NA|TRBJ1-5
TGTGCCAGCAGTCCCCCCAGTCAGCCCCAGCATTTT
CASSPPSQPQHF
>TRBV2|NA|TRBD1|TRBJ2-5
TGTGTCAGCAGTTCAGGGGGAGAGACCCAGTACTTC
CVSSSGGETQYF
>TRBV5-4|few|TRBD1|TRBJ2-7
TGTGCCAGCAGCTTACTCGGGACAGTTTCCTACGAGCAGTACTTC
CASSLLGTVSYEQYF
>TRBV18|NA|NA|TRBJ2-7
TGTGCCAGCTCACCACCAGCGTCCTACGAGCAGTACTTC
CASSPPASYEQYF
>TRBV5-6|NA|NA|TRBJ1-1
TGTGCCAGCAGCTTGCGCGTCGGGAACACTGAAGCTTTCTTT
CASSLRVGNTEAFF
>TRBV7-2|NA|NA|TRBJ2-7
TGTGCCAGCAGCTCCAAGCGGAGCCCCTCCTACGAGCAGTACTTC
CASSSKRSPSYEQYF
>TRBV6-6|NA|NA|TRBJ1-1
TGTGCCAGCAGTTACTCACAGGGTGACACTGAAGCTTTCTTT
CASSYSQGDTEAFF
>TRBV27|NA|NA|TRBJ2-1
TGTGCCAGCAGTTTACTTCCCGTGGGGGGAAATGAGCAGTTCTTC
CASSLLPVGGNEQFF
>TRBV4-2|NA|NA|TRBJ2-5
TGTGCCAGCAGCCAAGAGTTGGGCTATCCCCTCTACTTC
CASSQELGYPLYF
>TRBV4-1|once|TRBD1|TRBJ1-1
TGCGCCAGCAGCCTCAAGCAGGGGGAGGACACTGAAGCTTTCTTT
CASSLKQGEDTEAFF
>TRBV9|NA|NA|TRBJ2-3
TGTGCCAGCGGGGACTCCTCCTACTTAAGGCAGTATTTT
CASGDSSYLRQYF
>TRBV30|once|TRBD1|TRBJ1-3
TGTGCCTGGAGTGCCCCGGGACAGGGGGCCGGAAACACCATATATTTT
CAWSAPGQGAGNTIYF
>TRBV19|few|NA|TRBJ2-1
TGTGCCAGTAGTGGGGGGGCTGAGCAGTTCTTC
CASSGGAEQFF
>TRBV19|few|NA|TRBJ2-7
TGTGCCAGTAAAGGGAGGCTACGCGACGAGCAGTACTTC
CASKGRLRDEQYF
>TRBV5-4|NA|NA|TRBJ1-1
TGTGCCAGCAGCTTAGGGGGAGCCACTGAAGCTTTCTTT
CASSLGGATEAFF
>TRBV18|NA|TRBD1|TRBJ1-2
TGTGCCAGCTCACTCGAGGGACAGGCCAACTATGGCTACACCTTC
CASSLEGQANYGYTF
>TRBV7-2|NA|NA|TRBJ1-4
TGTGCCAGCAGCACCGGGGGGACGGGGAGCGAAAAACTGTTTTTT
CASSTGGTGSEKLFF
>TRBV5-6|NA|NA|TRBJ2-7
TGTGCCAGCAGCTTGGGTGGCGGTTACGAGCAGTACTTC
CASSLGGGYEQYF
>TRBV18|NA|NA|TRBJ1-1
TGTGCCAGCTCACCTGGCGGCAACACTGAAGCTTTCTTT
CASSPGGNTEAFF
>TRBV6-1|few|TRBD1|TRBJ1-1
TGTGCCAGCAGTGACAGGGGGCCCACTGAAGCTTTCTTT
CASSDRGPTEAFF
>TRBV19|NA|NA|TRBJ2-3
TGTGCCAGTAGTATTTGGGGCGGGACGCCAGATACGCAGTATTTT
CASSIWGGTPDTQYF
>TRBV28|NA|TRBD1|TRBJ1-2
TGTGCCAGCAGTTCAACGGACAGGGTGGACTATGGCTACACCTTC
CASSSTDRVDYGYTF
>TRBV15|NA|NA|TRBJ1-4
TGTGCCACCAGCAGAGTCCCCGGGGAAAAACTGTTTTTT
CATSRVPGEKLFF
>TRBV7-9|NA|TRBD1|TRBJ2-2
TGTGCCAGCAGCCACCTCCCGGGACAGGGGGCCGGGGAGCTGTTTTTT
CASSHLPGQGAGELFF
>TRBV7-9|NA|TRBD2|TRBJ2-3
TGTGCCAGCAGCTTGGGGCGGGAGTACACAGATACGCAGTATTTT
CASSLGREYTDTQYF
>TRBV6-5|NA|NA|TRBJ1-1
TGTGCCAGCAGTAGTGGAGGGCCGGCGGGCACTGAAGCTTTCTTT
CASSSGGPAGTEAFF
>TRBV30|few|NA|TRBJ2-5
TGTGCCTGGAGTCGAGGAATAGAGGGCGGAGAGACCCAGTACTTC
CAWSRGIEGGETQYF
>TRBV5-1|NA|TRBD2|TRBJ2-5
TGCGCCAGCAGCTTCCAAGGACTAGCGGGAGTTTTCCAAGAGACCCAGTACTTC
CASSFQGLAGVFQETQYF
>TRBV9|NA|TRBD2|TRBJ2-1
TGTGCCAGCAGCATAGGGGGGCTAGCGGGAGGTAATGAGCAGTTCTTC
CASSIGGLAGGNEQFF
>TRBV11-3|NA|NA|TRBJ2-1
TGTGCCAGCAGCTTATGGGGGGATGAGCAGTTCTTC
CASSLWGDEQFF
>TRBV7-3|few|NA|TRBJ1-1
TGTGCCAGCAGTCCAGGGGTCTGGACTGAAGCTTTCTTT
CASSPGVWTEAFF
>TRBV9|NA|NA|TRBJ2-3
TGTGCCAGCAGCGTAGCTAAGTCATACCGCACAGATACGCAGTATTTT
CASSVAKSYRTDTQYF
>TRBV11-2|few|TRBD2|TRBJ2-5
TGTGCCAGCAGCCCTAGGGGGCAGACTAGCGGGAGAGGGGAGACCCAGTACTTC
CASSPRGQTSGRGETQYF
>TRBV7-8|NA|NA|TRBJ1-1
TGTGCCAGCAGCCTCTCCCGGGGGTGGAAAAGGGAAGGTTTCTTT
CASSLSRGWKREGFF
>TRBV6-4|NA|NA|TRBJ2-6
TGTGCCAGCAGTGACTCCGGCGACAGTGGGGATTTCTCTGGGGCCAACGTCCTGACTTTC
CASSDSGDSGDFSGANVLTF
>TRBV27|NA|TRBD1|TRBJ2-7
TGTGCCAGCAGCTTGGGACAGGCGAGCTCCTACGAGCAGTACTTC
CASSLGQASSYEQYF
>TRBV5-1|NA|TRBD2|TRBJ2-1
TGCGCCAGCGGAACTAGCGGCAATGAGCAGTTCTTC
CASGTSGNEQFF
>TRBV20-1|NA|NA|TRBJ1-1
TGCAGTGCTAGAGGTGTAGTAGCTTTCTTT
CSARGVVAFF